Listed here are 19 T cell receptor beta chains from one sample, sequenced in a study of blood T cell repertoires in COVID-19. Sequencing used immunoSEQ multiplex PCR; TCRdb keeps in-frame clones, though not all of them. Here the sample spans 150,000 or so clones, approximately 90% being singletons. What was sequenced was peripheral blood. These receptors all come from a man younger than 35 with COVID-19, enrolled during active disease.

This sequence joins TRBV27 and TRBJ1-2; 9 bases are a match to TRBD1. Germline V gene lookup returns CDR1 MNHEY and CDR2 SMNVEV (reference sequence). This CDR3 contains 14 residues. V was pared by 3 bases and J by 8 bases, with 7 bases of the junction left unmatched. CDR3 nucleotides: TGTGCCAGCAGTTTTTCCGGGACAGGGTACGGCTACACCTTC. This encodes CASSFSGTGYGYTF.

J is TRBJ2-7 and V is TRBV19; possible D gene TRBD1, 5 bases. The germline CDR1 and CDR2 sequences are LNHDA and SQIVND (reference sequence). Trimming cost V 4 bases and J 0 bases, with 10 bases left between them. CDR3 length: 14 residues. The CDR3 protein is CASSTGLPSYEQYF. CDR3 nucleotides: TGTGCCAGTAGTACAGGGCTTCCCTCCTACGAGCAGTACTTC.

V and J are TRBV29-1 and TRBJ1-5; D might be TRBD1 (5 bases). V lost 4 bases to trimming and J lost 0 bases, with 10 bases between them. CDR3 length equals 14 residues. Germline V lookup: CDR1 SQVTM, CDR2 ANQGSEA. CDR3 protein: CSVVVGASNQPQHF. CDR3 sequence (DNA): TGCAGCGTTGTTGTAGGGGCTAGCAATCAGCCCCAGCATTTT.

V gene TRBV6-5 combines with J gene TRBJ1-2; D call uncertain. Germline assignment: CDR1 MNHEY and CDR2 SVGAGI. This CDR3 is 14 amino acids long. The V end was cut by 6 bases, the J end by 2 bases, with 13 bases between. The DNA of the CDR3 is TGTGCCAGCAGCGTAACACAGCAAAACTATGGCTACACCTTC. Residues: CASSVTQQNYGYTF.

The chain carries TRBV11-3 and TRBJ2-5; maybe TRBD1 (7 bases). The CDR3 has 15 residues. The germline gives CDR1 SGHNT, CDR2 YENEEA. The V and J ends lost 1 base and 2 bases respectively, with 11 bases between them. The CDR3 nucleotides are TGTGCCAGCAGCTTAGGCCAGGGGGGACAAGAGACCCAGTACTTC. Translating it yields CASSLGQGGQETQYF. Variable domain in full (rest from reference TRBV11-3 and TRBJ2-5): EAGVVQSPRYKIIEKKQPVAFWCNPISGHNTLYWYLQNLGQGPELLIRYENEEAVDDSQLPKDRFSAERLKGVDSTLKIQPAELGDSAVYLCASSLGQGGQETQYFGPGTRLLVL.

The chain uses TRBV28 and TRBJ2-5; TRBD2 might be the D (7 bases). The CDR3 consists of 16 residues. Germline V gene lookup returns CDR1 MDHEN and CDR2 SYDVKM. V was clipped by 4 bases and J by 7 bases, with 22 bases between them. The CDR3: CASSSPGSTRGGTQYF. CDR3 bases: TGTGCCAGCAGTTCCCCGGGTTCCACAAGGGGGGGGACCCAGTACTTC. Based on the CDR3 plus reference TRBV28 and TRBJ2-5, the full variable domain is DVKVTQSSRYLVKRTGEKVFLECVQDMDHENMFWYRQDPGLGLRLIYFSYDVKMKEKGDIPEGYSVSREKKERFSLILESASTNQTSMYLCASSSPGSTRGGTQYFGPGTRLLVL.

This clone has more than one count but fewer than ten. The junction departs from the called germline gene at one end, perhaps through a read error. The chain combines TRBV28 with TRBJ1-4; D is unclear. CDR1 and CDR2 from the germline V gene are MDHEN and SYDVKM. The CDR3 has 14 residues. The CDR3 sequence: CASSPGGFDEKLLF. As DNA, the CDR3 is TGTGCCAGCAGCCCCGGAGGGTTTGATGAAAAACTGCTTTTT.

The chain combines TRBV3-1 (or the pseudogene TRBV3-2) with TRBJ1-2; unclear D gene. V shed 6 bases and J shed 1 base, with 12 bases lying between them. The CDR3 extends over 14 amino acids. Germline loops: CDR1 LGHDT, CDR2 YNNKEL (reference sequence). CDR3 sequence reads: CASSPVEGNYGYTF. CDR3 coding DNA: TGTGCCAGCAGTCCTGTGGAGGGTAACTATGGCTACACCTTC.

The chain links TRBV5-1 to TRBJ1-2; D is possibly TRBD1 (5 bases). Trimming pared 4 bases from V and 3 bases from J, leaving 16 bases between. The CDR3 runs to 15 residues. Germline V CDR1 and CDR2: SGHRS, YFSETQ. CDR3 bases: TGCGCCAGCAGCCGAAGTCAGGGATCCGACTATGGCTACACCTTC. Amino acids: CASSRSQGSDYGYTF.

V is TRBV7-2 and J is TRBJ2-1, with TRBD2 identical over 13 bases. Germline values: CDR1 SGHTA, CDR2 FQGNSA. The V segment lost 2 bases and the J segment 2 bases; nucleotides outside the gene matches: 6. The CDR3 runs to 18 residues. The CDR3 protein is CASSLRTSGSRPYNEQFF. CDR3 DNA sequence: TGTGCCAGCAGCTTAAGGACTAGCGGGAGTCGGCCCTACAATGAGCAGTTCTTC. Together with reference TRBV7-2 and TRBJ2-1, the CDR3 gives the full variable domain: GAGVSQSPSNKVTEKGKDVELRCDPISGHTALYWYRQSLGQGLEFLIYFQGNSAPDKSGLPSDRFSAERTGGSVSTLTIQRTQQEDSAVYLCASSLRTSGSRPYNEQFFGPGTRLTVL.

The chain carries TRBV4-1 and TRBJ2-7; D possibly corresponds to TRBD2 (5 bases). The V and J ends lost 0 bases and 4 bases respectively, with 22 bases between them. The germline CDR1 and CDR2 sequences are MGHRA and YSYEKL. The CDR3 covers 18 residues. Here the CDR3 DNA reads TGCGCCAGCAGCCAAGATCTGAGCGGCGGAACCCTATCATACGAGCAGTACTTC. It yields the protein CASSQDLSGGTLSYEQYF.

This clone appeared once. V is TRBV30 and J is TRBJ2-7, with a tentative D call TRBD2 (7 bases). CDR1 and CDR2 (germline): GTSNPN, SVGIG (reference sequence). This CDR3 region has 14 residues. V lost 5 bases, J lost 0 bases, and 14 bases lay in between. The CDR3 bases are TGTGCCTGGCAGCGGGACACCTCCTCCTACGAGCAGTACTTC. This sequence encodes CAWQRDTSSYEQYF.

This rearrangement joins TRBV11-2 to TRBJ2-7; no reliable D call. The CDR3 length is 12 residues. Germline values: CDR1 SGHAT, CDR2 FQNNGV. V was trimmed by 5 bases and J by 2 bases, leaving 7 bases between them. The CDR3 sequence is CASSPNAYEQYF. The CDR3 DNA sequence: TGTGCCAGCAGCCCCAATGCCTACGAGCAGTACTTC.

The J gene is TRBJ1-6, the V gene TRBV6-2 or TRBV6-3, with a weak D call TRBD1 (6 bases). V lost 0 bases, J lost 7 bases, and 10 bases lay in between. Germline loops: CDR1 MNHEY, CDR2 SVGEGT. CDR3 length: 15 amino acids. CDR3 sequence reads: CASSYSGAWNSPLHF. The CDR3 nucleotides are TGTGCCAGCAGTTACTCGGGGGCTTGGAATTCACCCCTCCACTTT.

The V call is TRBV7-9, the J call TRBJ2-3; no clear D. Germline lookup yields CDR1 SEHNR and CDR2 FQNEAQ (reference sequence). Trimming cost V 1 base and J 8 bases, with 7 bases left between them. The CDR3 is 12 amino acids. The CDR3 spells CASSLGPRTQYF. Here the CDR3 DNA reads TGTGCCAGCAGCTTAGGTCCCCGTACGCAGTATTTT.

The count of this clone is one. V gene TRBV27 combines with J gene TRBJ1-3, with TRBD1 as a possible D gene (5 bases). The CDR3 has 12 residues. CDR1 is MNHEY, CDR2 SMNVEV, per germline (reference sequence). V gave up 6 bases and J gave up 3 bases, with 6 bases separating them. CDR3 coding DNA: TGTGCCAGCAGGGGGCTTGGAAACACCATATATTTT. Its translation is CASRGLGNTIYF.

This chain uses TRBV4-2 with TRBJ2-6; TRBD1 matches 12 bases. The V gene's germline CDR1 is LGHNA and CDR2 YNFKEQ. J lost 5 bases, V lost 2 bases, and 7 bases had no gene match. CDR3 length: 18 amino acids. DNA for the CDR3: TGTGCCAGCAGCCAACCCGTGGGACAGGGGGCGCGGGCCAACGTCCTGACTTTC. Translation gives CASSQPVGQGARANVLTF.

V gene TRBV24-1 combines with J gene TRBJ2-2; unclear D gene. Per the germline V gene, CDR1 is KGHDR and CDR2 is SFDVKD. Deletions cut 3 bases from V and 5 bases from J, with 6 bases between. The CDR3 has 13 amino acids. CDR3 in DNA: TGTGCCACCAGTGATCTTATGACCGGGGAGCTGTTTTTT. Protein: CATSDLMTGELFF.

The CDR3 loop is CASSDGLVDLSRQYF. CDR3 DNA sequence: TGTGCCAGCAGCGACGGACTAGTGGACCTCAGCAGGCAGTACTTC. The chain links TRBV9 to TRBJ2-7; 7 positions agree with TRBD2. The germline CDR1 and CDR2 sequences are SGDLS and YYNGEE. V dropped 3 bases and J dropped 9; count of bases not matched to a gene: 15. This CDR3 has 15 amino acids.